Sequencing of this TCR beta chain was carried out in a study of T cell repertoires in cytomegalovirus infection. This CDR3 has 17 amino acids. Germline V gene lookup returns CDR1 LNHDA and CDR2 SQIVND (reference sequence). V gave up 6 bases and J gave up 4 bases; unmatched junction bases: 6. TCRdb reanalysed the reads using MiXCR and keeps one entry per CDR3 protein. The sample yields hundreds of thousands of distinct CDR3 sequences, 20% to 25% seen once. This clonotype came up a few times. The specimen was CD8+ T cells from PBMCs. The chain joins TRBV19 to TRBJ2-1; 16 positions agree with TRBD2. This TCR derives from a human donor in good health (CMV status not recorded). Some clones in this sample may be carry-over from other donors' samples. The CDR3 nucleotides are TGTGCCAGTAGCACGGGACTAGCGGGGGGGAGGTACAATGAGCAGTTCTTC. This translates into CASSTGLAGGRYNEQFF.